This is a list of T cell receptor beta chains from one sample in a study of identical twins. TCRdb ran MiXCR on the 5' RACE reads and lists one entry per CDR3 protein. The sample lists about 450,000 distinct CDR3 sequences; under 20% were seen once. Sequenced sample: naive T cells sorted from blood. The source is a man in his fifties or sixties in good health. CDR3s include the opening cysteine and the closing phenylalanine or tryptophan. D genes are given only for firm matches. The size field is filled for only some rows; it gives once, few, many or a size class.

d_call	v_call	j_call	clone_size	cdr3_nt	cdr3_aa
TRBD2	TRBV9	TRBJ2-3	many	TGTGCCAGCAGCCCGAGACTAGCGGGAAAAGATACGCAGTATTTT	CASSPRLAGKDTQYF
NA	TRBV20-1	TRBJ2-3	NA	TGCAGTGCTGTACAGGGCATGGGGACAGATACGCAGTATTTT	CSAVQGMGTDTQYF
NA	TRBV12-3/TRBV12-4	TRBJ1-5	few	TGTGCCAGCAGTTTAAAGCGTCAGCCTAATCAGCCCCAGCATTTT	CASSLKRQPNQPQHF
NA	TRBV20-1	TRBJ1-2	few	TGCAGTGCTAGGGGCTCTTGGAACTTAGAAGGCTACACCTTC	CSARGSWNLEGYTF
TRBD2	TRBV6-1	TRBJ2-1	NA	TGTGCCAGCAGACACCAGCTTAGCGGGAGTGGGAATGAGCAGTTCTTC	CASRHQLSGSGNEQFF
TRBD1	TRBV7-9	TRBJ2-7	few	TGTGCCAGCAGCGACCGGGACAGGGGTGCCGAGCAGTACTTC	CASSDRDRGAEQYF
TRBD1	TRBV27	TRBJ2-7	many	TGTGCCAGCACCGCGACAGGGATGGGCAACGAGCAGTACTTC	CASTATGMGNEQYF
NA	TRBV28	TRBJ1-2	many	TGTGCCAGCAGTATTACCTCCCCGGCCTATGGCTACACCTTC	CASSITSPAYGYTF
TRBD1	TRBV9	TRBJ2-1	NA	TGTGCCAGCTCCGGGACAGGGTGGTACAATGAGCAGTTCTTC	CASSGTGWYNEQFF
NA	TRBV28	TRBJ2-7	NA	TGTGCCAGCAGTTCACCTCGGATAACCTACGAGCAGTACTTC	CASSSPRITYEQYF
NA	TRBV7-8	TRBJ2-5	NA	TGTGCCAGCAGCTTAGGGGCGGGGTGGTCCATGGAGACCCAGTACTTC	CASSLGAGWSMETQYF
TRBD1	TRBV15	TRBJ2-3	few	TGTGCCACCAGCAAAGGACAGGGGGCGCGGACAGATACGCAGTATTTT	CATSKGQGARTDTQYF
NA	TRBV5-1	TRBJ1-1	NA	TGCGCCAGCAGCTTGGATAGTACCGGAGGGGGGACTGAAGCTTTCTTT	CASSLDSTGGGTEAFF
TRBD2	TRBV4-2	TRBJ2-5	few	TGTGCCAGCAGCCAAGGGCGGAGCGGGGGTCTCCGGGGGGAGACCCAGTACTTC	CASSQGRSGGLRGETQYF
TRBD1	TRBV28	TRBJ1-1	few	TGTGCCAGCAGTCCGGGGGACAGGGGGGTTACAGCTTTCTTT	CASSPGDRGVTAFF
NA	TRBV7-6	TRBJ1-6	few	TGTGCCAGCAGCTTAGGGGGCGTCGGGTACGGTTCACCCCTCCACTTT	CASSLGGVGYGSPLHF
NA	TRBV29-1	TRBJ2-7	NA	TGCAGCGTTGAAGATAACGCCGGGACCTACGAGCAGTACTTC	CSVEDNAGTYEQYF
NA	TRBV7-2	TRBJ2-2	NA	TGTGCCAGCACCAGGGACACTACCGGGGAGCTGTTTTTT	CASTRDTTGELFF
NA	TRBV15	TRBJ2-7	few	TGTGCCACCAGCAGAGGATTCGGCGAGCAGTACTTC	CATSRGFGEQYF
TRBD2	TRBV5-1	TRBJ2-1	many	TGCGCCAGCAGCCTGGGACTAGCGGGGCGATCTAGCTCCTACAATGAGCAGTTCTTC	CASSLGLAGRSSSYNEQFF
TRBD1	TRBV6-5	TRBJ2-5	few	TGTGCCAGCAGTTACTCGCCAGGGGGCCAAGAGACCCAGTACTTC	CASSYSPGGQETQYF
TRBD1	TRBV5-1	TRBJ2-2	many	TGCGCCAGCAGCTTCGGCGGACAGGGAAACACCGGGGAGCTGTTTTTT	CASSFGGQGNTGELFF